This TCR beta chain was identified during a study of blood T cells in healthy people across ages. This clonotype was seen at least ten times. Trimming removed 2 bases from V and 3 bases from J; junction bases left unmatched: 4. The germline V gene has CDR1 LGHDT and CDR2 YNNKEL (reference sequence). The CDR3 is 17 residues long. For the second PCR, which ran for roughly 6 to 12 cycles, a sample-barcoded 5' primer and a J-beta primer mix were used. A single record per CDR3 protein comes from TCRdb applying MiXCR to the 5' RACE reads. Of some 1.7 million distinct CDR3 sequences listed, roughly 27% are singletons.

This receptor was identified in a woman in her 30s in good health. The specimen sequenced was blood. This rearrangement joins TRBV3-1 to TRBJ2-4, with 13 nucleotides matching TRBD2. CDR3 sequence reads: CASSQPGLAGYKNIQYF. The CDR3 nucleotides read TGTGCCAGCAGCCAACCGGGACTAGCGGGATACAAAAACATTCAGTACTTC.